The clone carrying this T cell receptor beta chain appeared a few times. Only in-frame clones appear in the TCRdb table, and some are missing; sequencing was by immunoSEQ multiplex PCR. The repertoire includes about 190,000 clones, 88% of them detected once, and about 6.6% sits in the top ten. The sample originates from a study of blood T cell repertoires in COVID-19. The germline V gene has CDR1 SGHNT and CDR2 YYREEE (reference sequence). V dropped 4 bases and J dropped 6; count of bases not matched to a gene: 10. The CDR3 has 15 amino acids. The genes are TRBV5-4 and TRBJ2-3; TRBD2 matches 8 bases. The specimen was peripheral blood. The clonotype was recovered from a middle-aged woman who had recovered from COVID-19. CDR3 in amino acids: CASSLSGERGDTQYF. Here the CDR3 DNA reads TGTGCCAGCAGCCTTAGCGGGGAAAGGGGGGATACGCAGTATTTT.